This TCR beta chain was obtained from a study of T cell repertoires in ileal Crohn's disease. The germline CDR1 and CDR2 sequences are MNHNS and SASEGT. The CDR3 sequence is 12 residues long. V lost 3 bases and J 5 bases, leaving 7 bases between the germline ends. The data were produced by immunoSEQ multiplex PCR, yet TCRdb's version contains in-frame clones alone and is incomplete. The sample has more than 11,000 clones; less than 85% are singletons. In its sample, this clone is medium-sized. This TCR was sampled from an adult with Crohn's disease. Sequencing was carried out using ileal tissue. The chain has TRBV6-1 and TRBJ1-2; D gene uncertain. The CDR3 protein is CASSEILYGYTF. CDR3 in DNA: TGTGCCAGCAGTGAGATCTTATATGGCTACACCTTC.